Detailed here is one TCR beta chain. The record originates from a study of cytomegalovirus exposure and HLA in healthy donors. Both 60 Vbeta primers and 13 Jbeta primers went into the PCR. The protocol was immunoSEQ multiplex PCR, while the TCRdb copy is restricted to in-frame clones and leaves out a portion. Here the sample spans fewer than 140,000 clones, just over 70% being singletons. Germline CDR1 reads MNHNY; CDR2 reads SVGAGI (reference sequence). V was trimmed by 0 bases and J by 4 bases, leaving 12 bases between them. CDR3 length equals 15 residues. This TCR derives from a boy aged 5 to 17 in good health and CMV-seronegative. The sample was PBMCs. V gene TRBV6-6 combines with J gene TRBJ1-2; D unclear. DNA for the CDR3: TGTGCCAGCAGTTACTCAACGGGTTCGAGCTATGGCTACACCTTC. Translating gives CASSYSTGSSYGYTF.